The rows below give T cell receptor beta chains drawn from one sample of a study of shared clonotypes between healthy human individuals. Profiled with immunoSEQ multiplex PCR; TCRdb holds only in-frame clones, not every one. This table holds a few million clones, around 93% found once. Sequencing was done on a sample of naive CD4+ T cells from PBMCs. These receptors came from a man in his late teens or twenties in good health. Some clones in this sample may be carry-over from other donors' samples. Both conserved end residues are trimmed from each CDR3. Expanded clones get a size class; other rows say once, few or many, or leave the size out.

size	V	J	CDR3
.	TRBV15	TRBJ1-1	ATSRGWTEAF
.	TRBV6-1	TRBJ1-2	ASSETGIYGYT
.	TRBV2	TRBJ1-2	ASRVETLGGYT
.	TRBV10-2	TRBJ1-5	ASSVSSRDQPQH
.	TRBV4-3	TRBJ2-2	ASSQVFGKAGETGELF
.	TRBV28	TRBJ2-1	ASSGQTGGSNEQF
.	TRBV5-1	TRBJ1-2	ASKTSGLPNDRGYT
.	TRBV6-5	TRBJ2-1	ASRLRDINEQF
.	TRBV4-1	TRBJ2-3	ASSYQGARTDTQY
.	TRBV5-4	TRBJ2-3	ASSLGVAGGVEDTQY
.	TRBV7-2	TRBJ2-1	ASSPRSGYNEQF
.	TRBV4-1	TRBJ2-2	ASNLRAGENTGELF
.	TRBV7-9	TRBJ2-5	ASSKRQGETQY
.	TRBV7-2	TRBJ2-7	ASSFSLVFYEQY
.	TRBV7-6	TRBJ2-1	ASSNRLAGAFMLTYNEQF
.	TRBV18	TRBJ2-1	ASPAGTSGGEQF
.	TRBV5-1	TRBJ2-1	ASSIGTSGNNEQF
.	TRBV28	TRBJ2-7	ASSFQDRPSYEQY
.	TRBV18	TRBJ2-7	ASSPLGKEGEQY
.	TRBV2	TRBJ1-4	ASSVAGRVGKLF
.	TRBV28	TRBJ2-2	ASRTRLVNTGELF
.	TRBV5-8	TRBJ2-1	ASIDPRAGEQF
.	TRBV19	TRBJ2-7	ASSTRLAPSYEQY
.	TRBV18	TRBJ2-1	ASSFGGRVYNEQF
.	TRBV27	TRBJ1-4	ASSRGASEKLF
.	TRBV5-8	TRBJ1-2	ASSLVGTENGYT
.	TRBV5-1	TRBJ2-3	ASSFIGRPADTQY
.	TRBV2	TRBJ2-7	ASSRQGTYEQY
once	TRBV6-1	TRBJ2-1	ASSDRTSGRSNEQF
.	TRBV2	TRBJ1-2	ASSVIVTGGGYT
.	TRBV5-1	TRBJ2-3	ASSQGTGGDTQY
.	TRBV7-2	TRBJ2-1	ASSYSRSGVDEQF
once	TRBV6-5	TRBJ1-3	ASSYSIGSGNTIY
.	TRBV11-2	TRBJ2-2	ASSPGTLNTGELF
.	TRBV2	TRBJ1-2	ASRWADNGYT
.	TRBV7-2	TRBJ2-7	ASSLAPTSGPYEQY
few	TRBV6-5	TRBJ1-1	ASRADGGRNTEAF
once	TRBV5-1	TRBJ1-4	ASSLVSGGTEKLF
few	TRBV10-3	TRBJ1-3	AISGSIDRYNTIY
.	TRBV28	TRBJ2-7	ASSFGGTGMYEQY
.	TRBV19	TRBJ1-5	ASSPKSNQPQH
.	TRBV5-6	TRBJ1-1	TSSLYSEWSTEAF
.	TRBV10-1	TRBJ2-1	ASRPQGFREQF
.	TRBV19	TRBJ2-2	ATKQGTLNTGELF
once	TRBV5-1	TRBJ2-1	ASSLSGVYNEQF